A single sample is the source of the 31 T cell receptor beta chains below, sequenced in a study of blood T cell repertoires in COVID-19. Measured with immunoSEQ multiplex PCR; TCRdb has only the in-frame clones, and not every one. The repertoire holds roughly 280,000 clones, with around 87% as singletons. The sequencing input was peripheral blood. All receptors derive from a woman in her fifties or sixties with COVID-19, enrolled during active disease.

The rearrangement uses TRBV19 and TRBJ2-7, with TRBD1 identical over 8 bases. J gave up 2 bases and V 4 bases, and 4 bases lay outside the gene matches. CDR3 length: 14 amino acids. Looked up from germline, CDR1 is LNHDA and CDR2 is SQIVND (reference sequence). CDR3 sequence reads: CASSRDRRTYEQYF. The CDR3 DNA is TGTGCCAGTAGTAGGGACAGGCGGACCTACGAGCAGTACTTC.

This rearrangement joins TRBV7-7 to TRBJ2-1; no clear D. Trimming cost V 3 bases and J 6 bases, with 9 bases left between them. Germline V CDR1 and CDR2: SSHAT, FNYEAQ (reference sequence). The length of the CDR3 is 13 residues. Written as DNA, the CDR3 is TGTGCCAGCAGCTTGAGTCCCTCCAATGAGCAGTTCTTC. This gives the protein CASSLSPSNEQFF.

The chain uses TRBV5-1 and TRBJ2-7, with 7 bases aligning to TRBD1. Germline V gene sequence: CDR1 SGHRS, CDR2 YFSETQ. The CDR3 runs 14 residues. After removal of 5 bases from V and 3 bases from J, the junction contained 8 bases not matched to a gene. CDR3 nucleotides: TGCGCCAGCAGATTTACAGGGGCCTTCTACGAGCAGTACTTC. Translation gives CASRFTGAFYEQYF.

V usage is TRBV7-9 and J usage is TRBJ1-4; 9 nucleotides line up with TRBD1. Germline V gives CDR1 SEHNR, CDR2 FQNEAQ (reference sequence). The CDR3 covers 15 residues. V gave up 5 bases and J gave up 8 bases; unmatched junction bases: 9. CDR3 nucleotide sequence: TGTGCCAGCAGCCCAGGGACAGGGATGGGGGAAAAACTGTTTTTT. It codes for CASSPGTGMGEKLFF.

The genes are TRBV28 and TRBJ2-1; 8 nucleotides line up with TRBD2. Germline lookup yields CDR1 MDHEN and CDR2 SYDVKM. The junction had 8 bases not matched to a gene; V was cut back by 5 bases and J by 2 bases. The CDR3 runs to 16 residues. The CDR3 DNA is TGTGCCAGCAGTAAGTTAGCGGGGAACACCTACAATGAGCAGTTCTTC. Amino acids: CASSKLAGNTYNEQFF.

V gene TRBV27 combines with J gene TRBJ2-3; weak D call: TRBD2 (7 bases). The CDR3 is 13 amino acids. Trimming removed 6 bases at V and 14 bases at J, with 21 bases between. Germline CDR1 is MNHEY and CDR2 is SMNVEV (reference sequence). CDR3 loop: CASRTGGGDTRYF. Here the CDR3 DNA reads TGTGCCAGCAGGACCGGAGGGGGGGACACCCGGTATTTT.

The chain uses TRBV27 and TRBJ2-7, with a weak D call TRBD1 (7 bases). Germline V gene data show CDR1 as MNHEY and CDR2 as SMNVEV (reference sequence). Trimming removed 3 bases at V and 4 bases at J, with 13 bases between. The CDR3 loop spans 14 amino acids. CDR3 in DNA: TGTGCCAGCAGTTTCGGAGGGGGCGGTTACGAGCAGTACTTC. Amino acid sequence: CASSFGGGGYEQYF.

Only a few counts were recorded for this clone. The chain has TRBV5-6 and TRBJ1-2; TRBD1 agrees at 8 bases. Per the germline V gene, CDR1 is SGHDT and CDR2 is YYEEEE. CDR3 size: 15 residues. Trimming at V came to 4 bases and at J to 6 bases, leaving 11 bases not matched to a gene. CDR3 nucleotides: TGTGCCAGCAGCCCCGGGACAGGTTATTCCCATGGCTACACCTTC. Its translation is CASSPGTGYSHGYTF.

This chain uses TRBV2 with TRBJ2-3; the match to TRBD1 covers 8 bases. J was trimmed by 2 bases and V by 6 bases; bases with no gene match: 7. Germline V gene data show CDR1 as SNHLY and CDR2 as FYNNEI. This CDR3 spans 15 amino acids. The CDR3 DNA reads as TGTGCCAGCAGCGTAAGACAGGGGAACACAGATACGCAGTATTTT. Protein product: CASSVRQGNTDTQYF.

This rearrangement joins TRBV19 to TRBJ2-1, with D maybe TRBD2 (6 bases). The CDR3 loop spans 15 amino acids. Looked up from germline, CDR1 is LNHDA and CDR2 is SQIVND (reference sequence). V gave up 6 bases and J gave up 7 bases, with 19 bases separating them. CDR3 DNA: TGTGCCAGTAGCCCCAAGGGAGTTGGGGGGAATGAGCAGTTCTTC. Translation gives CASSPKGVGGNEQFF.

The V gene is TRBV30, the J gene TRBJ2-7; possible D gene TRBD1, 6 bases. The CDR3 covers 13 residues. The germline V gene has CDR1 GTSNPN and CDR2 SVGIG (reference sequence). V was pared by 3 bases and J by 9 bases, with 18 bases between. CDR3 sequence reads: CAWSALGGAGQYF. DNA of the CDR3: TGTGCCTGGAGCGCCCTTGGGGGCGCGGGGCAGTACTTC. Looking up the rest from reference TRBV30 and TRBJ2-7 gives the full variable domain: SQTIHQWPATLVQPVGSPLSLECTVEGTSNPNLYWYRQAAGRGLQLLFYSVGIGQISSEVPQNLSASRPQDRQFILSSKKLLLSDSGFYLCAWSALGGAGQYFGPGTRLTVT.

This rearrangement joins TRBV10-3 to TRBJ2-5, with 7 bases that match TRBD1. The trim removed 4 bases at V and 2 bases at J, leaving 10 bases unmatched. The CDR3 is 16 residues long. The germline V gene encodes CDR1 ENHRY and CDR2 SYGVKD. The CDR3 is CAISGDRVARQETQYF. The CDR3 coding sequence is TGTGCCATCAGTGGAGACAGGGTAGCTAGACAAGAGACCCAGTACTTC.

Comments on this clone: A much larger clone differs by one base, so this may be a read error. V is TRBV11-3 and J is TRBJ1-1; D is ambiguous. Trimming took 4 bases from V and 1 from J, leaving 7 bases between them. Germline loops: CDR1 SGHNT, CDR2 YENEEA. The CDR3 is 13 residues long. CDR3 region: CASSYSRNTEAFF. As DNA, the CDR3 is TGTGCCAGCAGCTACAGCAGGAACACTGAAGCTTTCTTT.

This chain uses TRBV29-1 with TRBJ2-5; 8 bases line up with TRBD2. The V gene end was trimmed by 4 bases and the J gene end by 2 bases; junction bases not matched to a gene: 3. The germline V gene encodes CDR1 SQVTM and CDR2 ANQGSEA. This CDR3 has 13 residues. DNA for the CDR3: TGCAGCGTTGTTAGCGGGACGCAAGAGACCCAGTACTTC. This gives the protein CSVVSGTQETQYF.

The chain combines TRBV27 with TRBJ2-3; 11 nucleotides match TRBD2. Unmatched junction bases numbered 14, after V lost 5 bases and J lost 1 base. Germline V CDR1 and CDR2: MNHEY, SMNVEV (reference sequence). The CDR3 totals 19 residues. This CDR3 is CASSKGVAGGPGGTDTQYF. In DNA form, the CDR3 reads TGTGCCAGCAGTAAAGGTGTAGCGGGAGGGCCTGGAGGCACAGATACGCAGTATTTT.

CDR3 DNA: TGTGCCAGCAGCGTGGCCAGCGGGAGGGCCGGCGAGACCCAGTACTTC. Translation gives CASSVASGRAGETQYF. The V call is TRBV9, the J call TRBJ2-5, with 10 bases that match TRBD2. This CDR3 is 16 amino acids long. V shed 2 bases, J shed 5 bases, and the junction held 9 bases outside the gene matches. Germline lookup yields CDR1 SGDLS and CDR2 YYNGEE.

The gene calls are TRBV27 and TRBJ1-5; D may be TRBD1 (6 bases). The CDR3 consists of 18 residues. V gave up 5 bases and J gave up 0 bases, with 20 bases separating them. CDR1 and CDR2 from the germline V gene are MNHEY and SMNVEV (reference sequence). DNA for the CDR3: TGTGCCAGCAGTCGAACCGTACGAGTAGGGGGTAGCAATCAGCCCCAGCATTTT. Protein product: CASSRTVRVGGSNQPQHF.

This chain connects TRBV9 to TRBJ2-2; 11 nucleotides line up with TRBD2. CDR3 size: 20 residues. Germline lookup yields CDR1 SGDLS and CDR2 YYNGEE. With V trimmed by 0 bases and J by 2 bases, 12 bases remained unmatched. The DNA of the CDR3 is TGTGCCAGCAGCGTAGTTTCCTCTGGACTAGCGGGCCTCAACACCGGGGAGCTGTTTTTT. This codes for CASSVVSSGLAGLNTGELFF.

The chain employs TRBV6-5 and TRBJ2-1, with 9 bases aligning to TRBD1. Germline V CDR1 and CDR2: MNHEY, SVGAGI. Trimming removed 5 bases from V and 8 bases from J; junction bases left unmatched: 7. The CDR3 consists of 14 residues. The CDR3 here is CASSRGQGGDEQFF. The CDR3 DNA reads as TGTGCCAGCAGTCGGGGACAGGGAGGCGATGAGCAGTTCTTC.

This sequence joins TRBV19 and TRBJ1-1, with D perhaps TRBD1 (6 bases). Trimming took off 6 bases at V and 4 bases at J, with 12 bases between the two ends. The CDR3 has 13 residues. The V gene's germline CDR1 is LNHDA and CDR2 SQIVND (reference sequence). CDR3 in DNA: TGTGCCAGTAGGCAAAACAGGGCCACTGAAGCTTTCTTT. Translated: CASRQNRATEAFF.

The V and J genes are TRBV4-2 and TRBJ2-5; D might be TRBD1 (7 bases). The CDR3 runs to 16 residues. Trimming pared 1 base from V and 2 bases from J, leaving 14 bases between. Germline CDR1 is LGHNA and CDR2 is YNFKEQ. CDR3 loop: CASSQVRGEWQETQYF. CDR3 DNA: TGTGCCAGCAGCCAAGTCAGGGGGGAGTGGCAAGAGACCCAGTACTTC.

This sequence joins TRBV5-4 and TRBJ1-4; TRBD1 aligns across 8 bases. The CDR3 covers 15 residues. The trim removed 3 bases at V and 8 bases at J, leaving 9 bases unmatched. Germline assignment: CDR1 SGHNT and CDR2 YYREEE (reference sequence). The CDR3 bases are TGTGCCAGCAGCTCTCAGACAGGGGAAAGAGAAAAACTGTTTTTT. It is translated as CASSSQTGEREKLFF.

The chain has TRBV29-1 and TRBJ2-2, with D perhaps matching TRBD2 (6 bases). Germline V gene lookup returns CDR1 SQVTM and CDR2 ANQGSEA. With 7 bases removed from V and 5 bases from J, the gap between germline ends came to 17 bases. The CDR3 has 14 residues. The CDR3 DNA is TGCAGCGCTGGAGGGGCAGGGTGGACCGGGGAGCTGTTTTTT. Translated, it gives CSAGGAGWTGELFF.

CDR3 sequence: CASSSWEEAFF. CDR3 DNA: TGTGCCAGCAGCTCTTGGGAGGAAGCTTTCTTT. J is TRBJ1-1 and V is TRBV7-9; D is uncertain. The CDR3 sequence is 11 residues long. Germline-derived CDR1 and CDR2 are SEHNR and FQNEAQ (reference sequence). V was trimmed by 4 bases and J by 8 bases, leaving 8 bases between them.

This CDR3 reads CASSLAGTGTYEQYF. The DNA of the CDR3 is TGTGCCAGCAGCTTAGCAGGGACAGGGACCTACGAGCAGTACTTC. The J gene is TRBJ2-7, the V gene TRBV7-2, with 9 bases aligning to TRBD1. With V trimmed by 0 bases and J by 2 bases, 2 bases remained unmatched. Germline loops: CDR1 SGHTA, CDR2 FQGNSA. This CDR3 is 15 amino acids long.

This CDR3 reads CASSLTAGSPLHF. Here the CDR3 DNA reads TGTGCCAGCAGCTTAACCGCAGGGTCACCCCTCCACTTT. The V call is TRBV7-3, the J call TRBJ1-6, with a weak D call TRBD1 (5 bases). V was pared by 0 bases and J by 10 bases, with 7 bases between. From germline, CDR1 is SGHTA and CDR2 FQGTGA. The CDR3 is 13 amino acids.

This clone showed up just a few times. The genes are TRBV6-5 and TRBJ2-7; possibly TRBD2 for D (6 bases). The V gene's germline CDR1 is MNHEY and CDR2 SVGAGI. The V end was cut by 5 bases, the J end by 3 bases, with 14 bases between. The CDR3 is made up of 14 amino acids. The CDR3 reads CASSPGWGDYEQYF. The CDR3, as DNA: TGTGCCAGCAGTCCCGGCTGGGGGGACTACGAGCAGTACTTC.

CDR3 DNA sequence: TGTGCCAGCTCACCGGGGGCCCTAGAGACCCAGTACTTC. Translation: CASSPGALETQYF. The rearrangement uses TRBV18 and TRBJ2-5, with a tentative D call TRBD1 (6 bases). The CDR3 is 13 residues long. V was shortened by 3 bases and J by 4 bases, with 9 bases between the two germline ends. The germline CDR1 and CDR2 sequences are KGHSH and LQKENI.

V is TRBV27 and J is TRBJ2-7; maybe TRBD1 (5 bases). Germline CDR1 and CDR2: MNHEY and SMNVEV (reference sequence). Deletions cut 6 bases from V and 7 bases from J, with 13 bases between. CDR3 length: 12 amino acids. This CDR3 is CASRGQPFEQYF. DNA of the CDR3: TGTGCCAGCAGGGGGCAACCCTTTGAGCAGTACTTC.

The rearrangement links TRBV3-1 (or the pseudogene TRBV3-2) to TRBJ2-1, with no clear D. The CDR3 extends over 14 amino acids. Trimming cost V 3 bases and J 2 bases, with 8 bases left between them. CDR1 LGHDT and CDR2 YNNKEL come from the germline V gene (reference sequence). This CDR3 is CASSHAVAYNEQFF. The CDR3 DNA reads TGTGCCAGCAGCCATGCGGTGGCCTACAATGAGCAGTTCTTC.

The chain uses TRBV3-1 (or the pseudogene TRBV3-2) and TRBJ2-7, with TRBD2 matching 9 bases. The CDR3 extends over 15 amino acids. The ends lost 0 bases at V and 9 bases at J; junction bases unmatched: 9. The germline V gene has CDR1 LGHDT and CDR2 YNNKEL (reference sequence). CDR3 coding DNA: TGTGCCAGCAGCCAAGATTTCAGCGGGAGGTTTGGGCAGTACTTC. It encodes CASSQDFSGRFGQYF.